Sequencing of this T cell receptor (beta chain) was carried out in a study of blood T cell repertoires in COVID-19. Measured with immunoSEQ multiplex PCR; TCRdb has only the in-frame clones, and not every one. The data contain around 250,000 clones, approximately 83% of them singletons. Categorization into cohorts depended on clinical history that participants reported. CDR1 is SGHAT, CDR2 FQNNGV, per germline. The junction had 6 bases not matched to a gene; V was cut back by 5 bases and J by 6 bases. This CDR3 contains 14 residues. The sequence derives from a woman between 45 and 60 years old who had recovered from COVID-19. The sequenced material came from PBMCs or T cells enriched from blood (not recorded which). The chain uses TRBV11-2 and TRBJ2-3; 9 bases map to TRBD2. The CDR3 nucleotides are TGTGCCAGCAGCCTCCGGACTAGCGCTGATACGCAGTATTTT. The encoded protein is CASSLRTSADTQYF.